The clone carrying this T cell receptor (beta chain) has just one count. This sample was taken from a study of blood T cell repertoires in COVID-19. Study context: Researchers got acute and convalescent COVID-19 samples from the United States, Italy and Spain. In each case, the material was cDNA or gDNA derived from T cells, B-cell-depleted T cells, or PBMCs.

As originally analysed: Amplifying reference gene primers gave estimates of nucleated cell counts. Clones were sequenced by immunoSEQ multiplex PCR, and TCRdb holds only the in-frame ones, with some missing. V and J calls and clone size are as listed in that table; D and trimming were resolved from the DNA. The table includes 200,000 to 300,000 clones, approximately 86% detected once. V was clipped by 3 bases and J by 10 bases, with 8 bases between them. The CDR3 is 12 amino acids. The germline gives CDR1 KGHDR, CDR2 SFDVKD. This receptor was obtained from a man aged 25 to 45 with active or convalescent COVID-19. This sequence joins TRBV24-1 and TRBJ1-4, with a possible D match to TRBD1 (6 bases). The sample comprised peripheral blood. CDR3 DNA sequence: TGTGCCACCAGTGATGGGGGCGGAAAACTGTTTTTT. Its translation: CATSDGGGKLFF.